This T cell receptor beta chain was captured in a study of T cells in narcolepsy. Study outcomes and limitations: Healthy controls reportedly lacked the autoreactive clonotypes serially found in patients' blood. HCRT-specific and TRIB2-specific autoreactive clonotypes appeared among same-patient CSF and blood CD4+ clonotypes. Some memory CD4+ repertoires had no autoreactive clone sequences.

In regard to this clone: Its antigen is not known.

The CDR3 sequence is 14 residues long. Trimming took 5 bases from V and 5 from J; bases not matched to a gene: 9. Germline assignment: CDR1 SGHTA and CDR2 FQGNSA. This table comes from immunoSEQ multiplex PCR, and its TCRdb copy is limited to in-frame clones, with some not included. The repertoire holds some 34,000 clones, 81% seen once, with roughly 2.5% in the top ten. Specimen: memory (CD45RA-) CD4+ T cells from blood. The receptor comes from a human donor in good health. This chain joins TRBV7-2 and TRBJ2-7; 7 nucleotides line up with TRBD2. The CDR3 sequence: CASSRGLGNDEQYF. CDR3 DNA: TGTGCCAGCAGCCGAGGACTAGGTAACGACGAGCAGTACTTC. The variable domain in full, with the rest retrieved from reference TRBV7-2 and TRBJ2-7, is GAGVSQSPSNKVTEKGKDVELRCDPISGHTALYWYRQSLGQGLEFLIYFQGNSAPDKSGLPSDRFSAERTGGSVSTLTIQRTQQEDSAVYLCASSRGLGNDEQYFGPGTRLTVT.